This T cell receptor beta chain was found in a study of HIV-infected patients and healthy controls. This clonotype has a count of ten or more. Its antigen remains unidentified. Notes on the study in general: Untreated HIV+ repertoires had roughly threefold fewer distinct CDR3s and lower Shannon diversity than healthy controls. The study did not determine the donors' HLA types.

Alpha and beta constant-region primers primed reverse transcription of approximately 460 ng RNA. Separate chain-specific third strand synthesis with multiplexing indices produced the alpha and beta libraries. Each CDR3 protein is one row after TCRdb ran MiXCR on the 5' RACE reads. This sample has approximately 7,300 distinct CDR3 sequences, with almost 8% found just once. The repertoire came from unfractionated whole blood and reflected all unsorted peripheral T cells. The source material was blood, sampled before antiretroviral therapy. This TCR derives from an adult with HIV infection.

The CDR3 here is CASSLLEGYEAFF. The CDR3 DNA is TGTGCCAGCAGTTTACTTGAGGGCTATGAAGCTTTCTTT. The chain recombines TRBV6-2 or TRBV6-3 with TRBJ1-1; D is unresolved. Germline CDR1 and CDR2: MNHEY and SVGEGT. V shed 4 bases and J shed 7 bases, with 13 bases lying between them. This CDR3 has 13 residues.